A selection of T cell receptor beta chains follows, all from one sample in a study of PD-1 blockade in classical Hodgkin lymphoma. The data were produced by immunoSEQ multiplex PCR, yet TCRdb's version contains in-frame clones alone and is incomplete. The sample holds more than 15,000 clones, 86% seen once. Specimen: peripheral blood mononuclear cells (PBMCs), collected before the second cycle of nivolumab. The receptor source for this set is a human donor with classical Hodgkin lymphoma. Each CDR3 is given with its conserved first and last residue. The order of the fields is V gene, D gene, J gene, clone size, CDR3 DNA, CDR3 protein. The D gene is left open where the match is weak. Clone size, where shown, is once, few, many, or a class for clones that have expanded.

TRBV5-4	.	TRBJ2-7	medium-sized	TGTGCCAGCAGCTTATTCCCCTACGAGCAGTACTTC	CASSLFPYEQYF
TRBV6-6	TRBD2	TRBJ2-7	few	TGTGCCAGCAGCGCCCAGTGGCCAGGGAGGGACGAGCAGTACTTC	CASSAQWPGRDEQYF
TRBV5-1	TRBD1	TRBJ1-2	.	TGCGCCAGCAGCGCGACAGGGGAATATGGCTACACCTTC	CASSATGEYGYTF
TRBV19	TRBD1	TRBJ1-3	.	TGTGCCAGTTTACCGGGACAGCTCTCTGGAAACACCATATATTTT	CASLPGQLSGNTIYF
TRBV5-1	TRBD2	TRBJ2-5	.	TGCGCCAGCAGCTTGGCGGGCGGGGGGCCGCAAGAGACCCAGTACTTC	CASSLAGGGPQETQYF
TRBV6-5	.	TRBJ2-2	few	TGTGCCAGCAGTTACTCTCCCGATCTGATCGGGGAGCTGTTTTTT	CASSYSPDLIGELFF
TRBV5-1	.	TRBJ1-6	.	TGCGCCAGCAGCCCAGTGGGGGATAATTCACCCCTCCACTTT	CASSPVGDNSPLHF
TRBV7-2	TRBD2	TRBJ2-3	.	TGTGCCAGCAGGCGACTAGCTTCCGACACAGATACGCAGTATTTT	CASRRLASDTDTQYF
TRBV7-8	.	TRBJ1-6	once	TGTGCCAGCAGCTTTACCGAGGGGAATTCACCCCTCCACTTT	CASSFTEGNSPLHF
TRBV7-2	TRBD1	TRBJ2-5	.	TGTGCCAGCAGCTTGTCGTCGACAGGGGGGCAAGAGACCCAGTACTTC	CASSLSSTGGQETQYF
TRBV7-8	.	TRBJ1-1	.	TGTGCCAGCAGCAGAAGCAGGGACCAGAACACTGAAGCTTTCTTT	CASSRSRDQNTEAFF
TRBV30	TRBD1	TRBJ1-1	.	TGTGCCGGGAAGAAAAAGGGGGCTAACACTGAAGCTTTCTTT	CAGKKKGANTEAFF
TRBV10-1	.	TRBJ1-5	.	TGCGCCAGCAGTGAGGGCGGCAATCAGCCCCAGCATTTT	CASSEGGNQPQHF
TRBV5-1	TRBD1	TRBJ1-2	.	TGCGCCAGCAGCGCCGGACAGGTCCTAATCTATGGCTACACCTTC	CASSAGQVLIYGYTF
TRBV2	.	TRBJ1-6	.	TGTGCCAGCAGTTCCGACGCCCTCGGAGGATCACCCCTCCACTTT	CASSSDALGGSPLHF
TRBV5-1	TRBD2	TRBJ2-5	.	TGCGCCAGCAGCTTGACTGGCGGGGGAGGTGAGACCCAGTACTTC	CASSLTGGGGETQYF
TRBV5-6	TRBD1	TRBJ1-1	.	TGTGCCAGCAGCCCCTCGACAGGGACCGAAGCTTTCTTT	CASSPSTGTEAFF
TRBV7-9	.	TRBJ2-5	.	TGTGCCAGCAGCCCAGGGGGGGGCGAGACCCAGTACTTC	CASSPGGGETQYF
TRBV7-9	TRBD1	TRBJ2-5	.	TGTGCCAGCAGCTTAGTTGGGGACAGGTATTACCAAGAGACCCAGTACTTC	CASSLVGDRYYQETQYF
TRBV5-1	.	TRBJ1-1	once	TGCGCCAGCAGCTTGGCCGCTGGGGGGCTTGGTGAAGCTTTCTTT	CASSLAAGGLGEAFF
TRBV7-8	.	TRBJ2-7	.	TGTGCCAGCAGTTACGGACACGACCCCTCCTACGAGCAGTACTTC	CASSYGHDPSYEQYF
TRBV5-1	.	TRBJ2-5	once	TGCGCCAGCAGCTTGGGAGGTGGCCAAGAGACCCAGTACTTC	CASSLGGGQETQYF
TRBV28	.	TRBJ2-1	.	TGTGCCAGCAGTCCCGCCGGGGGCCCCTACAATGAGCAGTTCTTC	CASSPAGGPYNEQFF
TRBV6-1	.	TRBJ1-2	.	TGTGCCAGCAGTGAAGCGTTCGCGCGGGCGGCTAACTATGGCTACACCTTC	CASSEAFARAANYGYTF
TRBV2	.	TRBJ2-5	.	TGTGCCAGCAGTGAGGAGGAGACCCAGTACTTC	CASSEEETQYF
TRBV5-4	.	TRBJ2-6	.	TGTGCCAGCAGCTCCGCTATCTCTGGGGCCAACGTCCTGACTTTC	CASSSAISGANVLTF
TRBV7-8	TRBD1	TRBJ1-3	.	TGTGCCAGCAGCTTAGGGCAGGGGGCCGGAAACACCATATATTTT	CASSLGQGAGNTIYF
TRBV5-1	.	TRBJ2-2	.	TGCGCCAGCAGCTTTGAGGGCTCGGGGGAGCTGTTTTTT	CASSFEGSGELFF
TRBV6-6	.	TRBJ2-2	.	TGTGCCAGCAGTTATGGTCAGGGCGGTCACGGGGAGCTGTTTTTT	CASSYGQGGHGELFF